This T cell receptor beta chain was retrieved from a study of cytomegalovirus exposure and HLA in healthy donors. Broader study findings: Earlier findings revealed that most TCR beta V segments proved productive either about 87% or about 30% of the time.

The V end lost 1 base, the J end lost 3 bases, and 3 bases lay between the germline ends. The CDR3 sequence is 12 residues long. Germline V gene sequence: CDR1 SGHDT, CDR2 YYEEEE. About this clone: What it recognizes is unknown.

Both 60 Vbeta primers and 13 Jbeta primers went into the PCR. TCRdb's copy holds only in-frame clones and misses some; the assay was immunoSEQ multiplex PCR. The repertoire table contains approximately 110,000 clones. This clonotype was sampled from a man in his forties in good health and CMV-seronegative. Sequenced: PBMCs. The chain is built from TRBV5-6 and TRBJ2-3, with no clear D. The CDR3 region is CASSLLTDTQYF. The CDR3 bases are TGTGCCAGCAGCTTGCTAACAGATACGCAGTATTTT.